The clone carrying this T cell receptor (beta chain) showed up just a few times. This record belongs to a study of blood T cell repertoires in COVID-19. Looked up from germline, CDR1 is SGHTA and CDR2 is FQGTGA. The V gene end was trimmed by 3 bases and the J gene end by 7 bases; junction bases not matched to a gene: 5. The CDR3 is made up of 14 amino acids. TCRdb keeps only in-frame clones here, not all; method: immunoSEQ multiplex PCR. The data show some 330,000 clones, with more than 75% seen just once and about 3.9% held by the top ten. The receptor was isolated from a woman aged 45 to 65 with active or convalescent COVID-19. The J gene is TRBJ2-2, the V gene TRBV7-3; 7 bases fit TRBD1. Sample: peripheral blood. CDR3 DNA sequence: TGTGCCAGCAGCTTGACAGGGTCTAGCGGGGAGCTGTTTTTT. Encoded protein: CASSLTGSSGELFF.